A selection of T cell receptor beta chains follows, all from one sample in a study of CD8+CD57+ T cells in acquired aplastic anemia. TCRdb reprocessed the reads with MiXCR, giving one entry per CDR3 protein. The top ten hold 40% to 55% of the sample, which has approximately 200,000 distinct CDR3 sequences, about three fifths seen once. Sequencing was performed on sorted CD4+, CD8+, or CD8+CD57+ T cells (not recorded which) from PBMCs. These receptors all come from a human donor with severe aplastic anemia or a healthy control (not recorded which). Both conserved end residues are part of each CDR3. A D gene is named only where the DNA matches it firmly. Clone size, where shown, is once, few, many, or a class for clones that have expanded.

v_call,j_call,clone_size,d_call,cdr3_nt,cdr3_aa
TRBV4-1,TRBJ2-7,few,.,TGCGCCAGCAGCCAAGACAAGGGGTCCTACGAGCAGTACTTC,CASSQDKGSYEQYF
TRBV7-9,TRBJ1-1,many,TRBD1,TGTGCCAGCAGCTCGGACAGGGTGAACACTGAAGCTTTCTTT,CASSSDRVNTEAFF
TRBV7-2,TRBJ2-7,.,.,TGTGCCAGCTCGTGGACCTACGAGCAGTACTTC,CASSWTYEQYF
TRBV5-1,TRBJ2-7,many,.,TGCGCCAGCAGTTTATCAGGGATAAACTTCACCTACGAGCAGTACTTC,CASSLSGINFTYEQYF
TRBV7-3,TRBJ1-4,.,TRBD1,TGTGCCAGCAGCCTGGGGACAGGGACTTTTGAAAAACTGTTTTTT,CASSLGTGTFEKLFF
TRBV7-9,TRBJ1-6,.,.,TGTGCCAGCAGCTTAGGGGGGACCGCTCCCCTCCACTTT,CASSLGGTAPLHF
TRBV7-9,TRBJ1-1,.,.,TGTGCCAGCAGCTCAACAGGGACACGCACTGAAGCTTTCTTT,CASSSTGTRTEAFF
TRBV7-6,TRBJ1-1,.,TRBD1,TGTGCCAGCAGCTTAGTAGGGGACAGGAGCACTGAAGCTTTCTTT,CASSLVGDRSTEAFF
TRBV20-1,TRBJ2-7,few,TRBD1,TGCAGTGCTCCAGAGTTGAGGGGGCCTGGAGACGAGCAGTACTTC,CSAPELRGPGDEQYF
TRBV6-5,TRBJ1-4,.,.,TGTGCCAGCAGTTACTTAGGGGAAAAACTGTTTTTT,CASSYLGEKLFF
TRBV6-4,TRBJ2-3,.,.,TGTGCCAGCAGTGACTCAGTGGACACAGATACGCAGTATTTT,CASSDSVDTDTQYF
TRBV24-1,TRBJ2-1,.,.,TGTGCCACCAGCGACTTCCCCTCGTTTAAATCCAATGAGCAGTTCTTC,CATSDFPSFKSNEQFF
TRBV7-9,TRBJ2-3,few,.,TGTGCCAGCAGCTCCGGGAGACAGGGTCCAGATACGCAGTATTTT,CASSSGRQGPDTQYF
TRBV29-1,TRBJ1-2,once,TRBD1,TGCAGCGTTGAGGATTGGGGGACAGGGAATGGCTACACCTTC,CSVEDWGTGNGYTF
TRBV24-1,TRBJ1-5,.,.,TGTGCCACCAGTGATTTGAGGGGGGTGCCCCAGCATTTT,CATSDLRGVPQHF
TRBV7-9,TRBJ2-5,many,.,TGTGCCAGCAGTTCCGAGGTAGGAGGGCTTCAGGAGACCCAGTACTTC,CASSSEVGGLQETQYF
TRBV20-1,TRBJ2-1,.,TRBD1,TGCAGTGCCACCGGGACAGGGACGGTTGACAATGAGCAGTTCTTC,CSATGTGTVDNEQFF
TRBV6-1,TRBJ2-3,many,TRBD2,TGTGCCTCCGGAGCGGGAGCGGGAGGTATCACAGATACGCAGTATTTT,CASGAGAGGITDTQYF
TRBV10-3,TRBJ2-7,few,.,TGTGCCATCAGAGACGACAGGTCGGGTCGCTACGAGCAGTACTTC,CAIRDDRSGRYEQYF
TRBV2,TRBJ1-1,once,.,TGTGCCAGCATTCGACGCAGGGGTAACACTGAAGCTTTCTTT,CASIRRRGNTEAFF
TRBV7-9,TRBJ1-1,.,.,TGTGCCAGCAGCTTTGGTAGGTCAGGACCTGAAGCTTTCTTT,CASSFGRSGPEAFF
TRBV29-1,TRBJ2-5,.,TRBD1,TGCAGCGGAGCCCTCACAGGGGGTGAAGAGACCCAGTACTTC,CSGALTGGEETQYF
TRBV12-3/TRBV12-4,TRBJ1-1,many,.,TGTGCCAGCAGCCTCAGCGTAACTGAAGCTTTCTTT,CASSLSVTEAFF
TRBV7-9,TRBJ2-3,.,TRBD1,TGTGCCAGTAGACAGGGGTCTCCGCCAGATACGCAGTATTTT,CASRQGSPPDTQYF
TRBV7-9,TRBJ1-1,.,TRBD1,TGTGCCAGCAGTTTAAAGTCAGGGGGTGGCACTGAAGCTTTCTTT,CASSLKSGGGTEAFF
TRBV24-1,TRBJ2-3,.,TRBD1,TGTGCCACCAGTGATCCGGGGGGACAGGGTGTTGTGGGTACGCAGTATTTT,CATSDPGGQGVVGTQYF
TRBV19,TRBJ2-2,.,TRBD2,TGTGCCAGCCTAGCGGGGGGGGAGCTGTTTTTT,CASLAGGELFF
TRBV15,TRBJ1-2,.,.,TGTGCCACCAGCGGACGGGGGGAACTAAACTATGGCTACACCTTC,CATSGRGELNYGYTF
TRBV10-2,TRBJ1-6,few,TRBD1,TGCGCCAGCAGTGGGGGGGGAACAGGGGGAACTTCACCCCTCCACTTT,CASSGGGTGGTSPLHF
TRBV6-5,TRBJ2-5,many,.,TGTGCCAGCACCCGGGTGGGCCAAGAGACCCAGTACTTC,CASTRVGQETQYF
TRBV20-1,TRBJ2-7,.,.,TGCAGTGCCTCCTCACGCGAGCAGTACTTC,CSASSREQYF
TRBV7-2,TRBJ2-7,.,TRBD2,TGTGCCAGCAGCTTGGGTCTAGCGGGAGTGACCTACGAGCAGTACTTC,CASSLGLAGVTYEQYF
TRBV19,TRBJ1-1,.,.,TGTGCCAGTAGTCCAGCCAACACTGAAGCTTTCTTT,CASSPANTEAFF
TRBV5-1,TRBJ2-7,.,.,TGCGCCAGCCGCGCACTGGGGCAGGGGTACGAGCAGTACTTC,CASRALGQGYEQYF
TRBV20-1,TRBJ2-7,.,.,TGCAGTGCTTCATTAGGGGCCTACGAGCAGTACTTC,CSASLGAYEQYF
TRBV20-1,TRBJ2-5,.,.,TGCAGTGCTAGGAGCGGGCAGAAGACCCAGTACTTC,CSARSGQKTQYF
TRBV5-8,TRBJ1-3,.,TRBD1,TGTGCCAGCAGCGTCAGGGGGAGCTCTGGAAACACCATATATTTT,CASSVRGSSGNTIYF
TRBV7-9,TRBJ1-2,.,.,TGTGCCAGCAGCTTCAGGGAGGAGGATGGCTACACCTTC,CASSFREEDGYTF
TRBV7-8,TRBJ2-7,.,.,TGTGCCAGCAGCTTAGGAGCCCAGATCTACGAGCAGTACTTC,CASSLGAQIYEQYF
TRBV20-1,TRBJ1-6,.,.,TGCAGTGCTAGGGGAACACGGAGCTCCTATAATTCACCCCTCCACTTT,CSARGTRSSYNSPLHF
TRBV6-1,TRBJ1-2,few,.,TGTGCCAGCAGACGGACTATGGAGGGCTATGGCTACACCTTC,CASRRTMEGYGYTF
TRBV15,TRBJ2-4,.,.,TGTGCCACCAGCATCCCGCGAACCAAAAACATTCAGTACTTC,CATSIPRTKNIQYF
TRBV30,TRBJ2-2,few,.,TGTGCCTGGAGTGGGGGAAGGGGAACCGGGGAGCTGTTTTTT,CAWSGGRGTGELFF
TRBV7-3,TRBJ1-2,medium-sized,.,TGTGCCAGCAGCTTAGGACAAGTCCATGGCTACACCTTC,CASSLGQVHGYTF
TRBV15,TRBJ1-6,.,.,TGTGCCACCAGCAGAGCCACAGGGTCCCATAATTCACCCCTCCACTTT,CATSRATGSHNSPLHF
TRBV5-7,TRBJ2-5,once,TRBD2,TGTGCCAGCTCACCACGAATAGTGGGACTAGCGGGATTCGAAGAGACCCAGTACTTC,CASSPRIVGLAGFEETQYF
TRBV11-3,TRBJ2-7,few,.,TGTGCCAGCAGCCCCGCCGGGGGCAGCTCCTACGAGCAGTACTTC,CASSPAGGSSYEQYF
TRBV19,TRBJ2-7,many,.,TGTGCCAGTAGTATAGGATCAACCTACGAGCAGTACTTC,CASSIGSTYEQYF
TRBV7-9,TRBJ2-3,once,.,TGTGCCAGCAGTTGGGACCCCTCCACAGATACGCAGTATTTT,CASSWDPSTDTQYF
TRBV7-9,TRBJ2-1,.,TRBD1,TGTGTCAGCAGCTATCAGGGACAGGTAGGCAATGAGCAGTTCTTC,CVSSYQGQVGNEQFF
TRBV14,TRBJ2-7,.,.,TGTGCCAGCAGCCAAGACGGCGGGGTTAACTACGAGCAGTACTTC,CASSQDGGVNYEQYF